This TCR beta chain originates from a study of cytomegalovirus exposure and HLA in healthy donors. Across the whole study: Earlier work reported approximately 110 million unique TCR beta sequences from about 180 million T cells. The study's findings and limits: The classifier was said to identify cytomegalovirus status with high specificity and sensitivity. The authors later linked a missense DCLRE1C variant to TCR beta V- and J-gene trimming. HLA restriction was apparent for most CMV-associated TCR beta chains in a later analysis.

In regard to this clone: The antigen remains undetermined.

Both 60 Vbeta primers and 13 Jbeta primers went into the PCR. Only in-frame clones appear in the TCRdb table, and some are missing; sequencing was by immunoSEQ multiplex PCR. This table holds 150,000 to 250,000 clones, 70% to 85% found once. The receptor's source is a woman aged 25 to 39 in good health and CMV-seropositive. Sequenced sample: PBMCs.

CDR3 sequence: CASSQGPGKGYEQYF. CDR3 bases: TGCGCCAGCAGCCAAGGTCCAGGGAAAGGCTACGAGCAGTACTTC. The chain combines TRBV4-1 with TRBJ2-7; a possible D gene is TRBD1 (5 bases). CDR3 length: 15 amino acids. The V and J ends lost 1 base and 3 bases respectively, with 13 bases between them. Looked up from germline, CDR1 is MGHRA and CDR2 is YSYEKL.